This record concerns one T cell receptor beta chain sequence. The antigen remains unidentified. These data belong to a study of T-cell reconstitution after alpha-beta-depleted transplantation in children. Germline-derived CDR1 and CDR2 are SGHDT and YYEEEE. V lost 4 bases and J 0 bases, leaving 14 bases between the germline ends. The CDR3 is made up of 16 amino acids. Whole-study findings and limits: Recipient T cells and thymic progenitors that survived were the source of the high TCRbeta diversity seen at day 60 in some patients. T-cell numbers and diversity, one year after transplant, stemmed largely from T cells that were newly produced. Several hundred expanded graft clones reportedly were the source of alpha-beta T cells about two months after transplant.

It was with unique molecular identifiers that the TCRbeta library was prepared. TCRdb recomputed calls from the PCR reads with MiXCR, one row per CDR3 protein. The sample has a few hundred thousand distinct CDR3 sequences, roughly 44% seen once. The origin of this receptor is a girl aged 2-15 years with aplastic anemia, due to receive a stem cell transplant. V gene TRBV5-6 combines with J gene TRBJ2-1, with D possibly TRBD2 on 5 matching bases. Sequencing used PBMCs, obtained before TCRalphabeta/CD19-depleted stem cell transplant. For the CDR3, the DNA is TGTGCCAGCAGCCCCATGACTGGGAGCTCCTACAATGAGCAGTTCTTC. Residues: CASSPMTGSSYNEQFF.